These T cell receptor beta chains were read from a single sample in a study of T cell repertoires in cytomegalovirus infection. Antigen specificity for these receptors is unknown. In TCRdb, the reads were re-called with MiXCR into one record per CDR3 protein. This sample has over 100,000 distinct CDR3 sequences; roughly 30% occur once, and the top ten carry 80% to 90%. Sequencing used CD8+ T cells from cultured PBMCs, obtained from culture after CMV antigen stimulation. The source of these receptors is a human donor in good health (CMV status not recorded). Some clones in this sample may be carry-over from other donors' samples. Each CDR3 is given with its conserved first and last residue. Each record gives: D gene, V gene, clone size, J gene, CDR3 DNA, CDR3 protein. D genes are given only for firm matches. The size entry is marked missing in some rows and otherwise reads once, few, many or a size class.

d_gene: NA
v_gene: TRBV27
abundance: NA
j_gene: TRBJ1-2
CDR3nt: TGTGCCAGCAGTTCATCACAGGGTGCCCATGGCTACACCTTC
CDR3aa: CASSSSQGAHGYTF

d_gene: NA
v_gene: TRBV7-6
abundance: many
j_gene: TRBJ1-5
CDR3nt: TGTGCCAGCAGCCAGGGGACGAATCAGCCCCAGCATTTT
CDR3aa: CASSQGTNQPQHF

d_gene: NA
v_gene: TRBV25-1
abundance: many
j_gene: TRBJ2-3
CDR3nt: TGTGCCAGCAGTGTCAGCACAGATACGCAGTATTTT
CDR3aa: CASSVSTDTQYF

d_gene: NA
v_gene: TRBV7-9
abundance: NA
j_gene: TRBJ2-3
CDR3nt: TGTGCCAGCAGCTTAGTCCGGGAGGATACGCAGTATTTT
CDR3aa: CASSLVREDTQYF

d_gene: NA
v_gene: TRBV19
abundance: NA
j_gene: TRBJ2-1
CDR3nt: TGTGCCAGTAGTATAACAACAGGGATCTACAATGAGCAGTTCTTC
CDR3aa: CASSITTGIYNEQFF

d_gene: NA
v_gene: TRBV6-2/TRBV6-3
abundance: NA
j_gene: TRBJ1-1
CDR3nt: TGTGCCAGCTCGTCGTTTTGGACAGAGAATGAAGCTTTCTTT
CDR3aa: CASSSFWTENEAFF

d_gene: NA
v_gene: TRBV5-4
abundance: NA
j_gene: TRBJ2-7
CDR3nt: TGTGCCGTAAAACAGAAAGGGGTCGAGCAGTACTTC
CDR3aa: CAVKQKGVEQYF

d_gene: TRBD1
v_gene: TRBV7-9
abundance: NA
j_gene: TRBJ2-1
CDR3nt: TGTGCCAGCAGGATCCTTACAGGGGGCGCTGGCAATGAGCAGTTCTTC
CDR3aa: CASRILTGGAGNEQFF

d_gene: NA
v_gene: TRBV6-5
abundance: once
j_gene: TRBJ1-2
CDR3nt: TGTGCCGGCCGGTCGGGGGACCCATGGGGCTACACCTTC
CDR3aa: CAGRSGDPWGYTF

d_gene: NA
v_gene: TRBV28
abundance: NA
j_gene: TRBJ1-5
CDR3nt: TGTGCCAGCAGGGTGCAGGGACGGAAGGATCAGCCCCAGCATTTT
CDR3aa: CASRVQGRKDQPQHF

d_gene: NA
v_gene: TRBV14
abundance: few
j_gene: TRBJ2-5
CDR3nt: TGTGCCAGCAGCCAAGAGCACGGGCAGGGTCAAGAGACCCAGTACTTC
CDR3aa: CASSQEHGQGQETQYF

d_gene: NA
v_gene: TRBV5-1
abundance: NA
j_gene: TRBJ1-1
CDR3nt: TGCGCCAGCAGCTTAGACAGCTTTAGCACTGAAGCTTTCTTT
CDR3aa: CASSLDSFSTEAFF

d_gene: NA
v_gene: TRBV6-5
abundance: many
j_gene: TRBJ2-3
CDR3nt: TGTGCCAGCAGTTACTCGAATGGGCGCGATACGCAGTATTTT
CDR3aa: CASSYSNGRDTQYF

d_gene: NA
v_gene: TRBV6-5
abundance: few
j_gene: TRBJ2-5
CDR3nt: TGTGCCAGCAGTTCGGACGGAACCGAAGAGACCCAGTACTTC
CDR3aa: CASSSDGTEETQYF

d_gene: TRBD1
v_gene: TRBV19
abundance: NA
j_gene: TRBJ1-2
CDR3nt: TGTGCCAGTAAACACGCCGACCGGGACAGGGGGCCTAGAGACTATGGCTACACCTTC
CDR3aa: CASKHADRDRGPRDYGYTF

d_gene: NA
v_gene: TRBV7-9
abundance: few
j_gene: TRBJ2-2
CDR3nt: TGTGCCAGCAGCGCACCCATGGGGTCCGGGGAGCTGTTTTTT
CDR3aa: CASSAPMGSGELFF

d_gene: NA
v_gene: TRBV6-1
abundance: few
j_gene: TRBJ1-2
CDR3nt: TGTGCCAGCCTGAGGGCAGGGCCCGCTAATGGCTACACCTTC
CDR3aa: CASLRAGPANGYTF

d_gene: TRBD1
v_gene: TRBV12-3/TRBV12-4
abundance: NA
j_gene: TRBJ2-5
CDR3nt: TGTGCCAGCAGTTTGGGACAGGGGCCTGGAGAGACCCAGTACTTC
CDR3aa: CASSLGQGPGETQYF

d_gene: NA
v_gene: TRBV2
abundance: NA
j_gene: TRBJ1-2
CDR3nt: TGTGCCAGCACCGGGGACACTAAGCTGGGAAATAACTATGGCTACACCTTC
CDR3aa: CASTGDTKLGNNYGYTF

d_gene: NA
v_gene: TRBV5-6
abundance: few
j_gene: TRBJ1-2
CDR3nt: TGTGCCAGCAGCTTGTTGAGGTCCTCGGGTTGGGGATACACCTTC
CDR3aa: CASSLLRSSGWGYTF

d_gene: TRBD1
v_gene: TRBV7-8
abundance: many
j_gene: TRBJ2-7
CDR3nt: TGTGCCAGCAGCGACAGGGGGTTCTACGAGCAGTACTTC
CDR3aa: CASSDRGFYEQYF

d_gene: NA
v_gene: TRBV6-5
abundance: few
j_gene: TRBJ2-2
CDR3nt: TGTGCCAGCAGTTACGTCAGCTCGAACACCGGGGAGCTGTTTTTT
CDR3aa: CASSYVSSNTGELFF

d_gene: NA
v_gene: TRBV10-3
abundance: NA
j_gene: TRBJ2-7
CDR3nt: TGTGCCATCAGTGAGTCGGGGGTCGAGCAGTACTTC
CDR3aa: CAISESGVEQYF

d_gene: TRBD2
v_gene: TRBV19
abundance: few
j_gene: TRBJ2-7
CDR3nt: TGTGCCAGTAGTTCCGGCGGGGGGCCCTACGAGCAGTACTTC
CDR3aa: CASSSGGGPYEQYF

d_gene: NA
v_gene: TRBV15
abundance: NA
j_gene: TRBJ2-7
CDR3nt: TGTGCCACCAGCAGAGGCCCAGGGGTCGAAAACTACGAGCAGTACTTC
CDR3aa: CATSRGPGVENYEQYF

d_gene: TRBD2
v_gene: TRBV29-1
abundance: NA
j_gene: TRBJ2-7
CDR3nt: TGCAGCGTTGAAGTAGCGGGGGGTTCCTACGAGCAGTACTTC
CDR3aa: CSVEVAGGSYEQYF

d_gene: NA
v_gene: TRBV7-6
abundance: many
j_gene: TRBJ1-3
CDR3nt: TGTGCCAGCAGCTTAGAAAGGGGAACTGGAAACACCATATATTTT
CDR3aa: CASSLERGTGNTIYF

d_gene: TRBD1
v_gene: TRBV27
abundance: NA
j_gene: TRBJ2-1
CDR3nt: TGTGCCAGCAGTCTGGGACAGCTTAATGAGCAGTTCTTC
CDR3aa: CASSLGQLNEQFF

d_gene: NA
v_gene: TRBV27
abundance: NA
j_gene: TRBJ1-2
CDR3nt: TGTGCCAGCAGTTTATATCCGGGACACCACTATGGCTACACCTTC
CDR3aa: CASSLYPGHHYGYTF

d_gene: NA
v_gene: TRBV4-1
abundance: NA
j_gene: TRBJ2-7
CDR3nt: TGCGCCAGCAGCCAAGATAGTCTCTCCTACGAGCAGTACTTC
CDR3aa: CASSQDSLSYEQYF

d_gene: NA
v_gene: TRBV15
abundance: NA
j_gene: TRBJ2-3
CDR3nt: TGTGCCACTTCCCCCGGGATTAACACAGATACGCAGTATTTT
CDR3aa: CATSPGINTDTQYF

d_gene: TRBD1
v_gene: TRBV15
abundance: few
j_gene: TRBJ2-7
CDR3nt: TGTGCCACCAGTCCGACAGGGGACGAGCAGTACTTC
CDR3aa: CATSPTGDEQYF

d_gene: NA
v_gene: TRBV2
abundance: few
j_gene: TRBJ2-1
CDR3nt: TGTGCCAGCAGTGATCGAGGGGGGGGTTACAATGAGCAGTTCTTC
CDR3aa: CASSDRGGGYNEQFF

d_gene: NA
v_gene: TRBV7-6
abundance: many
j_gene: TRBJ2-3
CDR3nt: TGTGCCAGCAGCTTAGAAGGGGGCGGGGAGGAAGATACGCAGTATTTT
CDR3aa: CASSLEGGGEEDTQYF

d_gene: NA
v_gene: TRBV28
abundance: few
j_gene: TRBJ1-1
CDR3nt: TGTGCCAGCAGTTTTCCACTGACAGGCAAGGAGACTGAAGCTTTCTTT
CDR3aa: CASSFPLTGKETEAFF

d_gene: TRBD1
v_gene: TRBV5-1
abundance: NA
j_gene: TRBJ1-1
CDR3nt: TGCGCCAGCAGAACTTATAGACAGGGCGGCACTGAAGCTTTCTTT
CDR3aa: CASRTYRQGGTEAFF

d_gene: NA
v_gene: TRBV5-1
abundance: NA
j_gene: TRBJ2-7
CDR3nt: TGCGCCAGCAGCTCAGAAAACAGGGTCCACGAGCAGTACTTC
CDR3aa: CASSSENRVHEQYF

d_gene: NA
v_gene: TRBV4-1
abundance: NA
j_gene: TRBJ2-1
CDR3nt: TGCGCCAGCAGCGCCGCGGGGAATGAGCAGTTCTTC
CDR3aa: CASSAAGNEQFF

d_gene: TRBD2
v_gene: TRBV24-1
abundance: NA
j_gene: TRBJ2-3
CDR3nt: TGTGCCACCAGTGATCTACCTGGACTAGCGGGGCCACGAGATACGCAGTATTTT
CDR3aa: CATSDLPGLAGPRDTQYF

d_gene: TRBD2
v_gene: TRBV27
abundance: NA
j_gene: TRBJ2-3
CDR3nt: TGTGCCAGCAGTCCCCAAGAGCGGGGGGGCCCAGATACGCAGTATTTT
CDR3aa: CASSPQERGGPDTQYF

d_gene: NA
v_gene: TRBV20-1
abundance: NA
j_gene: TRBJ2-1
CDR3nt: TGTAGTGCTGGGGAACACCCCTACAATGAGCAGTTCTTC
CDR3aa: CSAGEHPYNEQFF

d_gene: NA
v_gene: TRBV27
abundance: NA
j_gene: TRBJ2-3
CDR3nt: TGTGCCAGCAGTACGCCGGGGGCTAGCACAGATACGCAGTATTTT
CDR3aa: CASSTPGASTDTQYF

d_gene: NA
v_gene: TRBV3-1
abundance: NA
j_gene: TRBJ1-5
CDR3nt: TGTGCCAGCAGCCAAAGTATAGACGGCAATCAGCCCCAGCATTTT
CDR3aa: CASSQSIDGNQPQHF

d_gene: NA
v_gene: TRBV7-9
abundance: NA
j_gene: TRBJ1-6
CDR3nt: TGTGCCAGCAGCCCATCTCGGGATTCTCCATCACCCCTCCACTTT
CDR3aa: CASSPSRDSPSPLHF

d_gene: NA
v_gene: TRBV7-9
abundance: NA
j_gene: TRBJ2-1
CDR3nt: TGTGCCAGCAGCCGCCGGGCCCAGAGCTCCTACAATGAGCAGTTCTTC
CDR3aa: CASSRRAQSSYNEQFF

d_gene: TRBD1
v_gene: TRBV19
abundance: few
j_gene: TRBJ2-7
CDR3nt: TGTGCCAGTAGTATCGACAGGGGGAACGAGCAGTACTTC
CDR3aa: CASSIDRGNEQYF

d_gene: TRBD2
v_gene: TRBV2
abundance: few
j_gene: TRBJ2-3
CDR3nt: TGTGCCAGCTCTTGGGGACTAGCGGGGGGGCCCGGCACAGATACGCAGTATTTT
CDR3aa: CASSWGLAGGPGTDTQYF

d_gene: NA
v_gene: TRBV7-6
abundance: NA
j_gene: TRBJ2-3
CDR3nt: TGTGCCAGCAGCCTGGGGGACTCCTCCAAAACAGATACGCAGTATTTT
CDR3aa: CASSLGDSSKTDTQYF

d_gene: NA
v_gene: TRBV4-1
abundance: few
j_gene: TRBJ2-7
CDR3nt: TGCGCCAGCAGCCAAGATATCCTAGTCCACGAGCAGTACTTC
CDR3aa: CASSQDILVHEQYF

d_gene: NA
v_gene: TRBV12-3/TRBV12-4
abundance: few
j_gene: TRBJ2-1
CDR3nt: TGTGCCAGCAGTAGGACAGTTTCCCTGGGGGATGAGCAGTTCTTC
CDR3aa: CASSRTVSLGDEQFF

d_gene: TRBD1
v_gene: TRBV2
abundance: few
j_gene: TRBJ1-2
CDR3nt: TGTGCCAGCATAGACAGGGCGAACTATGGCTACACCTTC
CDR3aa: CASIDRANYGYTF

d_gene: TRBD1
v_gene: TRBV18
abundance: NA
j_gene: TRBJ1-1
CDR3nt: TGTGCCAGCTCAGAACAGGGGGCGTATAGCACTGAAGCTTTCTTT
CDR3aa: CASSEQGAYSTEAFF

d_gene: NA
v_gene: TRBV12-3/TRBV12-4
abundance: NA
j_gene: TRBJ2-6
CDR3nt: TGTGCCAGCAGTTACCTCTCTCCTGGGGCCAACGTCCTGACTTTC
CDR3aa: CASSYLSPGANVLTF

d_gene: TRBD1
v_gene: TRBV9
abundance: NA
j_gene: TRBJ2-1
CDR3nt: TGTGCCAGCAGCGTATCGGGACAGGAGTACAATGAGCAGTTCTTC
CDR3aa: CASSVSGQEYNEQFF

d_gene: TRBD1
v_gene: TRBV11-2
abundance: NA
j_gene: TRBJ2-5
CDR3nt: TGTGCCAGCAGCTTGACAGGGGGGGGGGAGACCCAGTACTTC
CDR3aa: CASSLTGGGETQYF

d_gene: TRBD1
v_gene: TRBV13
abundance: few
j_gene: TRBJ1-2
CDR3nt: TGTGCCAGCAGCCGGGCGGGACAGCCTAACTATGGCTACACCTTC
CDR3aa: CASSRAGQPNYGYTF

d_gene: TRBD1
v_gene: TRBV19
abundance: NA
j_gene: TRBJ1-1
CDR3nt: TGTGCCAGTGGATGGACAGGGGACACTGAAGCTTTCTTT
CDR3aa: CASGWTGDTEAFF

d_gene: TRBD1
v_gene: TRBV4-1
abundance: few
j_gene: TRBJ2-1
CDR3nt: TGCGCCAGCAGCCGCCTTCCCGGGACAGCCAACAATGAGCAGTTCTTC
CDR3aa: CASSRLPGTANNEQFF

d_gene: NA
v_gene: TRBV20-1
abundance: NA
j_gene: TRBJ2-7
CDR3nt: TGCAGTGCTAGGGATTTCCGGGACGACACCTACGAGCAGTACTTC
CDR3aa: CSARDFRDDTYEQYF